The 20 T cell receptor beta chains reported below all come from one sample, sequenced in a study of blood T cell repertoires in COVID-19. The assay was immunoSEQ multiplex PCR, and TCRdb's table has in-frame clones only and misses some. The table shows 45,000 to 65,000 clones, with roughly nine tenths occurring only once. Material: peripheral blood. The receptors originated from a man aged 50-59 years with acute or convalescent COVID-19.

V is TRBV19 and J is TRBJ2-7; TRBD1 agrees at 9 bases. The CDR3 loop spans 16 amino acids. Trimming at V came to 4 bases and at J to 5 bases, leaving 12 bases not matched to a gene. Looked up from germline, CDR1 is LNHDA and CDR2 is SQIVND (reference sequence). The CDR3 region is CASSTTSSRTGDEQYF. The CDR3 nucleotides are TGTGCCAGTAGTACCACCTCCTCCCGGACAGGGGACGAGCAGTACTTC. Drawing the rest from reference TRBV19 and TRBJ2-7, the complete variable domain is DGGITQSPKYLFRKEGQNVTLSCEQNLNHDAMYWYRQDPGQGLRLIYYSQIVNDFQKGDIAEGYSVSREKKESFPLTVTSAQKNPTAFYLCASSTTSSRTGDEQYFGPGTRLTVT.

The gene calls are TRBV28 and TRBJ2-3; 7 nucleotides line up with TRBD2. V shed 3 bases, J shed 7 bases, and the junction held 7 bases outside the gene matches. Germline-derived CDR1 and CDR2 are MDHEN and SYDVKM. There are 14 residues in the CDR3. CDR3 in amino acids: CASSFSGSGNTQYF. CDR3 in DNA: TGTGCCAGCAGTTTTAGCGGGTCGGGAAATACGCAGTATTTT.

The chain employs TRBV19 and TRBJ1-5, with D possibly matching TRBD1 (5 bases). Trimming took 6 bases from V and 0 from J, leaving 6 bases between them. Germline CDR1 LNHDA, CDR2 SQIVND (reference sequence). CDR3 length: 13 residues. The CDR3 nucleotides are TGTGCCAGTAGGACAGATAGCAATCAGCCCCAGCATTTT. Residues: CASRTDSNQPQHF.

This chain joins TRBV6-5 and TRBJ2-3, with TRBD2 matching over 8 bases. V shed 3 bases and J 2 bases; nucleotides not matched to a gene: 4. Germline CDR1 reads MNHEY; CDR2 reads SVGAGI. This CDR3 region has 15 residues. The CDR3 here is CASSYKGLDTDTQYF. DNA for the CDR3: TGTGCCAGCAGTTATAAGGGACTAGACACAGATACGCAGTATTTT.

The J gene is TRBJ2-3, the V gene TRBV4-2; D is undetermined. With 3 bases removed from V and 6 bases from J, the gap between germline ends came to 10 bases. The CDR3 runs to 13 residues. In germline, CDR1 is LGHNA, CDR2 YNFKEQ. Here the CDR3 reads CASSHPLPDTQYF. The CDR3 DNA sequence: TGTGCCAGCAGCCACCCCCTTCCGGATACGCAGTATTTT.

This chain links TRBV5-8 with TRBJ2-2, with 8 bases aligning to TRBD1. The CDR3 covers 16 residues. V lost 5 bases to trimming and J lost 0 bases; unmatched junction nucleotides: 6. Germline V gene data show CDR1 as SGHTS and CDR2 as YDEGEE. In DNA, the CDR3 is TGTGCCAGCAGACATACGACAGGGGCGAACACCGGGGAGCTGTTTTTT. Translation gives CASRHTTGANTGELFF.

This chain connects TRBV9 to TRBJ2-1; 10 positions agree with TRBD2. V lost 3 bases and J lost 2; bases outside the gene matches: 5. Per germline, CDR1 SGDLS and CDR2 YYNGEE. This CDR3 is 16 amino acids long. CDR3 region: CASSADSGRTYNEQFF. CDR3 DNA: TGTGCCAGCAGCGCCGATAGCGGGAGGACCTACAATGAGCAGTTCTTC.

This clone was detected only a few times. The rearrangement uses TRBV7-9 and TRBJ2-7; the match to TRBD1 covers 9 bases. The junction had 7 bases not matched to a gene; V was cut back by 1 base and J by 6 bases. Germline lookup yields CDR1 SEHNR and CDR2 FQNEAQ (reference sequence). This CDR3 has 15 residues. The CDR3: CASSLEGGQGTEQYF. CDR3 DNA: TGTGCCAGCAGCTTAGAGGGGGGACAGGGAACCGAGCAGTACTTC. Using reference TRBV7-9 and TRBJ2-7 for the parts outside the CDR3, the full variable domain is DTGVSQNPRHKITKRGQNVTFRCDPISEHNRLYWYRQTLGQGPEFLTYFQNEAQLEKSRLLSDRFSAERPKGSFSTLEIQRTEQGDSAMYLCASSLEGGQGTEQYFGPGTRLTVT.

The CDR3 loop is CASRDSSTDTQYF. The CDR3 DNA is TGTGCCAGCAGAGACTCTAGCACAGATACGCAGTATTTT. The rearrangement links TRBV9 to TRBJ2-3; no clear D. Per the germline V gene, CDR1 is SGDLS and CDR2 is YYNGEE. Trimming stripped 5 bases from V and 0 bases from J, with 7 bases between. The CDR3 runs 13 residues.

The chain links TRBV5-6 to TRBJ1-4, with 9 bases that match TRBD1. CDR1 is SGHDT and CDR2 is YYEEEE in the germline V gene. The CDR3 is made up of 16 amino acids. With 2 bases clipped from V and 0 bases from J, the junction kept 2 bases outside the gene matches. As DNA, the CDR3 is TGTGCCAGCAGCTTACAGGGGGCCACAACTAATGAAAAACTGTTTTTT. Protein sequence: CASSLQGATTNEKLFF.

CDR3 sequence (DNA): TGTGCCAGCAGACCAGCGGGAGGGAACGAGCAGTACTTC. This encodes CASRPAGGNEQYF. V is TRBV6-6 and J is TRBJ2-7; 10 bases are a match to TRBD2. This CDR3 region has 13 residues. V lost 6 bases and J lost 5; bases outside the gene matches: 4. Looked up from germline, CDR1 is MNHNY and CDR2 is SVGAGI (reference sequence).

The chain joins TRBV2 to TRBJ2-3, with no clear D. CDR1 SNHLY and CDR2 FYNNEI come from the germline V gene. This CDR3 has 11 amino acids. Trimming cost V 6 bases and J 6 bases, with 7 bases left between them. Here the CDR3 DNA reads TGTGCCAGCAGGCTCGGGGATACGCAGTATTTT. This codes for CASRLGDTQYF.

This chain connects TRBV3-1 (or the pseudogene TRBV3-2) to TRBJ2-3; 9 bases fit TRBD2. This CDR3 contains 16 residues. The trim removed 4 bases at V and 2 bases at J, leaving 7 bases unmatched. Germline V gene sequence: CDR1 LGHDT, CDR2 YNNKEL (reference sequence). The CDR3 DNA reads as TGTGCCAGCAGCCCACTAGCGGGCCAGTCCACAGATACGCAGTATTTT. This encodes CASSPLAGQSTDTQYF.

V and J are TRBV5-1 and TRBJ1-4; 10 nucleotides match TRBD1. Trimming took 4 bases from V and 7 from J; bases not matched to a gene: 4. Germline assignment: CDR1 SGHRS and CDR2 YFSETQ. The CDR3 has 14 amino acids. DNA of the CDR3: TGCGCCAGCAGCATGACAGGGGGCGGTGAAAAACTGTTTTTT. It specifies CASSMTGGGEKLFF. Full variable domain (rest looked up from reference TRBV5-1 and TRBJ1-4): KAGVTQTPRYLIKTRGQQVTLSCSPISGHRSVSWYQQTPGQGLQFLFEYFSETQRNKGNFPGRFSGRQFSNSRSEMNVSTLELGDSALYLCASSMTGGGEKLFFGSGTQLSVL.

The chain recombines TRBV25-1 with TRBJ1-1; 8 bases fit TRBD1. Germline V CDR1 and CDR2: MGHDK, SYGVNS. V trimming: 0 bases; J trimming: 3 bases; junction bases outside the gene matches: 9. The CDR3 length is 17 residues. This CDR3 is CASSEYIRGQLDTEAFF. CDR3 bases: TGTGCCAGCAGTGAATATATCAGGGGGCAATTGGACACTGAAGCTTTCTTT. Based on the CDR3 plus reference TRBV25-1 and TRBJ1-1, the full variable domain is EADIYQTPRYLVIGTGKKITLECSQTMGHDKMYWYQQDPGMELHLIHYSYGVNSTEKGDLSSESTVSRIRTEHFPLTLESARPSHTSQYLCASSEYIRGQLDTEAFFGQGTRLTVV.

This rearrangement joins TRBV5-5 to TRBJ1-1; D is ambiguous. Looked up from germline, CDR1 is SGHKS and CDR2 is YYEKEE (reference sequence). Trimming cost V 3 bases and J 2 bases, with 11 bases left between them. CDR3 length equals 14 residues. DNA for the CDR3: TGTGCCAGCAGCTCCATCGGTTCCAACACTGAAGCTTTCTTT. This translates into CASSSIGSNTEAFF.

The J gene is TRBJ1-1, the V gene TRBV4-2; TRBD1 aligns across 9 bases. Germline values: CDR1 LGHNA, CDR2 YNFKEQ. The V gene end was trimmed by 1 base and the J gene end by 1 base; junction bases not matched to a gene: 10. This CDR3 comprises 18 residues. CDR3 bases: TGTGCCAGCAGCCAAGGGGGTACGGGACAGGGTGAGAACACTGAAGCTTTCTTT. This sequence encodes CASSQGGTGQGENTEAFF.

The gene calls are TRBV10-2 and TRBJ1-4, with D possibly matching TRBD1 (6 bases). The CDR3 is 15 amino acids. Germline lookup yields CDR1 WSHSY and CDR2 SAAADI. V was pared by 1 base and J by 8 bases, with 14 bases between. CDR3 in amino acids: CASSELGANSEKLFF. The CDR3 nucleotides are TGCGCCAGCAGTGAGTTGGGGGCGAACTCCGAAAAACTGTTTTTT.

This clone appeared a few times. The rearrangement links TRBV6-5 to TRBJ2-7, with TRBD2 matching over 7 bases. Unmatched junction bases numbered 10, after V lost 7 bases and J lost 1 base. Germline loops: CDR1 MNHEY, CDR2 SVGAGI. The CDR3 extends over 15 amino acids. The CDR3 loop reads CASTLETGGSYEQYF. CDR3 sequence (DNA): TGTGCCAGCACCCTTGAGACGGGAGGTTCCTACGAGCAGTACTTC.

This rearrangement joins TRBV18 to TRBJ1-2, with a weak D call TRBD1 (6 bases). This CDR3 spans 12 amino acids. The ends were cut back, 3 bases at V and 5 bases at J, with 7 bases in the middle. Germline CDR1 reads KGHSH; CDR2 reads LQKENI. The CDR3 DNA reads TGTGCCAGCTCACCGGACAGATATGGCTACACCTTC. It codes for CASSPDRYGYTF.